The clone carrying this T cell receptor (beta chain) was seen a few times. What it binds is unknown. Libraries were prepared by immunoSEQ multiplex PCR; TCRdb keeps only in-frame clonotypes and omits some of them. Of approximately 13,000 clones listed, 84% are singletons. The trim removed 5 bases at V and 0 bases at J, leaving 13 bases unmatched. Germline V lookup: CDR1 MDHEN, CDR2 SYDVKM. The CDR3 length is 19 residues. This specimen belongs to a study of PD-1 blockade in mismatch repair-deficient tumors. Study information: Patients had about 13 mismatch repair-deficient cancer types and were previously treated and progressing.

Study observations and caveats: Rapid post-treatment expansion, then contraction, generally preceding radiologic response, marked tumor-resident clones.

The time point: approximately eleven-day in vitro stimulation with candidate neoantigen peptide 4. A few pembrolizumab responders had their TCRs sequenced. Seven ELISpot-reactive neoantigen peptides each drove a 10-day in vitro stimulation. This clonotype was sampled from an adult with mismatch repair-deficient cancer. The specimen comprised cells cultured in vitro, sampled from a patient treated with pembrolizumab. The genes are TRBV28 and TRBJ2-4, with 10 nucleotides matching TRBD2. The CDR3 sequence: CASSPFQALAGTAKNIQYF. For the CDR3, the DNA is TGTGCCAGCAGTCCATTCCAGGCACTAGCGGGAACAGCCAAAAACATTCAGTACTTC.